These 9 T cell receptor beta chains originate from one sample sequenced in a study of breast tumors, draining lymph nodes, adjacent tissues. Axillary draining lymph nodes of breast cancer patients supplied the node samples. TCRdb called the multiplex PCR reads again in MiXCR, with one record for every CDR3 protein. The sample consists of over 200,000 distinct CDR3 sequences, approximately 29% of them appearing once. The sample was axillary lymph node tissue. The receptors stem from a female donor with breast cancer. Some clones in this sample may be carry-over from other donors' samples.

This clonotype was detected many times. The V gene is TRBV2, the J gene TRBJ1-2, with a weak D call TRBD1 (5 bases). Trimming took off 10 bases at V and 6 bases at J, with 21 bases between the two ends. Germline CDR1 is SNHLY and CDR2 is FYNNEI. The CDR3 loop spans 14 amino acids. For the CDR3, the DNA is TGTGCCATAGCTCAACTCAGGACAACTGATGGCTACACCTTC. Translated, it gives CAIAQLRTTDGYTF. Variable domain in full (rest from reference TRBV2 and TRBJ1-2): EPEVTQTPSHQVTQMGQEVILRCVPISNHLYFYWYRQILGQKVEFLVSFYNNEISEKSEIFDDQFSVERPDGSNFTLKIRSTKLEDSAMYFCAIAQLRTTDGYTFGSGTRLTVV.

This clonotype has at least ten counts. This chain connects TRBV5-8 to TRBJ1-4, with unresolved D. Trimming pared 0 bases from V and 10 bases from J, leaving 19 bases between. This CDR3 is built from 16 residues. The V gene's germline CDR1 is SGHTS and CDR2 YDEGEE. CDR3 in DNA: TGTGCCAGCAGCTTGGCCGGAGAGGGAGAAAACGGAAAACTGTTTTTT. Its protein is CASSLAGEGENGKLFF.

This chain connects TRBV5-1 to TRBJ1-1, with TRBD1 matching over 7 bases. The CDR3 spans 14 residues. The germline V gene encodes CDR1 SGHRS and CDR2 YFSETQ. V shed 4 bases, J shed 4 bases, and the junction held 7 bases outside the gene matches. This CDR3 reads CASSTGQLGTEAFF. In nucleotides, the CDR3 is TGCGCCAGCAGCACGGGACAGCTCGGCACTGAAGCTTTCTTT.

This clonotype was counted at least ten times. CDR3 coding DNA: TGTGCCACCAGCACAAGCGTTGGTATGAGCTATGGCTACACCTTC. It encodes CATSTSVGMSYGYTF. V gene TRBV15 combines with J gene TRBJ1-2, with unresolved D. CDR3 length: 15 residues. The V gene's germline CDR1 is LNHNV and CDR2 YYDKDF (reference sequence). Between the trimmed V and J ends, which lost 4 bases and 4 bases, there was a span of 16 bases.

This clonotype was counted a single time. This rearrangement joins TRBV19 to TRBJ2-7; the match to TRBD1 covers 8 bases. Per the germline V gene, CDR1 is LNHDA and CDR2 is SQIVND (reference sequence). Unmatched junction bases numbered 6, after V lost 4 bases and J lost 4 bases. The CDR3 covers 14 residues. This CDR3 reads CASSKTGQAYEQYF. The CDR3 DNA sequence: TGTGCCAGTAGTAAAACGGGACAGGCGTACGAGCAGTACTTC.

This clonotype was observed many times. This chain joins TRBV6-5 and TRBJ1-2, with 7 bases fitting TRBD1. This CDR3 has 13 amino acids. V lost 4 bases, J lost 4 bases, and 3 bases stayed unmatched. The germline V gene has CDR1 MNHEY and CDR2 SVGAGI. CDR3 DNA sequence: TGTGCCAGCAGTTCGACAGGGATCTATGGCTACACCTTC. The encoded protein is CASSSTGIYGYTF.

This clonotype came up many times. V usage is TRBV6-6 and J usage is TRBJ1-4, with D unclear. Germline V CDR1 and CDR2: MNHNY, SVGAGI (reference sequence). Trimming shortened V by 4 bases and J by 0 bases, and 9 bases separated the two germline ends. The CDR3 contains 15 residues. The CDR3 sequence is CASSLGSATNEKLFF. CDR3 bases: TGTGCCAGCAGTTTGGGCTCTGCAACTAATGAAAAACTGTTTTTT.

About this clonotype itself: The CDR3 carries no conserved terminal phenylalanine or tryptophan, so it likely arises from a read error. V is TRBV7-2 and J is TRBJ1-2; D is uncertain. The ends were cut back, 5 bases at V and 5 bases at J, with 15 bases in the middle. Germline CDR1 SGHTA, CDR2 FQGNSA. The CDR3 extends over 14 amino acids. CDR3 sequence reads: CASSLQQRLYGYTL. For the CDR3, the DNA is TGTGCCAGCAGCCTACAGCAACGGTTGTATGGCTACACCCTC.

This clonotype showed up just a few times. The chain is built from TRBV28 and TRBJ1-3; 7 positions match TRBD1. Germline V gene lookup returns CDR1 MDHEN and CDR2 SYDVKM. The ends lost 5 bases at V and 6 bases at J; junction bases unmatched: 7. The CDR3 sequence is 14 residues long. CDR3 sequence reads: CASSPGTEINTIYF. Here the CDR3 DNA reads TGTGCCAGCAGTCCCGGGACAGAGATAAACACCATATATTTT.